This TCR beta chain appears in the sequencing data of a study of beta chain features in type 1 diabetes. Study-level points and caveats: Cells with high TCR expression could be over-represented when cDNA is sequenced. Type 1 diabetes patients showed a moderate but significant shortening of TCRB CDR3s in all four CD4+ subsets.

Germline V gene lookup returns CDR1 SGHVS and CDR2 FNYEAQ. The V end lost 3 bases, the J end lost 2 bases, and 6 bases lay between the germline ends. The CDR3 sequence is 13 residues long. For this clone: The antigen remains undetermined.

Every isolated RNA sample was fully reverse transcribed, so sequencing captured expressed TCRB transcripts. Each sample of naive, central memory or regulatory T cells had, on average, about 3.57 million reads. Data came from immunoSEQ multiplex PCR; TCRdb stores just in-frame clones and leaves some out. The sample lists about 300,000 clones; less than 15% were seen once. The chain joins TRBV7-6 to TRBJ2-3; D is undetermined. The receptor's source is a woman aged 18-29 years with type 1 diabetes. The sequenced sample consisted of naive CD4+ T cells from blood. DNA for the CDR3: TGTGCCAGCAGCTTTACAGACACAGATACGCAGTATTTT. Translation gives CASSFTDTDTQYF.